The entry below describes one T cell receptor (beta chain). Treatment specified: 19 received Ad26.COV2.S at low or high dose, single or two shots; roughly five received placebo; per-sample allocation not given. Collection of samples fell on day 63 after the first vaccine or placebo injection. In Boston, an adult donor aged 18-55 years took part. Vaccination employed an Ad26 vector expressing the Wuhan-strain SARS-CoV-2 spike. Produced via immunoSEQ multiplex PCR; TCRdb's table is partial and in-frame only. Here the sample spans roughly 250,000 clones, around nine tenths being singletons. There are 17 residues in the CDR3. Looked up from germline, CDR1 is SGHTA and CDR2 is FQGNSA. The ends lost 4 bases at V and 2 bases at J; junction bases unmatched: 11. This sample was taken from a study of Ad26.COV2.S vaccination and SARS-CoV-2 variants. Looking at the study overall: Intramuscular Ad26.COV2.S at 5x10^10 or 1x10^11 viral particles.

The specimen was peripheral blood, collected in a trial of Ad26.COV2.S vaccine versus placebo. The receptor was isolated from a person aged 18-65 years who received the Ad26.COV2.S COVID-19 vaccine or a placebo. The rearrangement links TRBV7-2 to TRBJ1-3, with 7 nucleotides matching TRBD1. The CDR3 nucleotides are TGTGCCAGCAGCTACCCGCCGGGACAGCGGGCTGGAAACACCATATATTTT. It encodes CASSYPPGQRAGNTIYF.